These 29 T cell receptor beta chains share one sample of origin, sequenced in a study of siplizumab effects on memory and regulatory T cells. The repertoire was sequenced with immunoSEQ multiplex PCR; TCRdb's copy has only in-frame clones and lacks some. The sample holds some 100,000 clones, about 91% seen once. The sample was Tregs sorted from blood. These receptors all stem from a human donor in good health.

This clone appeared a single time. The chain couples TRBV5-1 to TRBJ2-7; the match to TRBD1 covers 7 bases. The CDR3 runs 14 residues. In germline, CDR1 is SGHRS, CDR2 YFSETQ. J lost 2 bases, V lost 2 bases, and 4 bases had no gene match. Here the CDR3 DNA reads TGCGCCAGCAGCTTTGACAGGGCTCCCTACGAGCAGTACTTC. Amino acids: CASSFDRAPYEQYF.

The chain combines TRBV2 with TRBJ1-6; TRBD1 is a possible D gene (6 bases). The CDR3 runs to 16 residues. The germline V and J ends were trimmed by 1 base and 5 bases, with 12 bases remaining between them. Germline-derived CDR1 and CDR2 are SNHLY and FYNNEI. The CDR3 spells CASSEVGGLNNSPLHF. CDR3 DNA sequence: TGTGCCAGCAGTGAAGTAGGGGGATTGAATAATTCACCCCTCCACTTT.

This clone was counted a single time. The chain joins TRBV6-6 to TRBJ2-5, with a possible D match to TRBD2 (5 bases). CDR1 and CDR2 from the germline V gene are MNHNY and SVGAGI (reference sequence). Trimming took 4 bases from V and 6 from J, leaving 12 bases between them. The CDR3 spans 13 residues. In DNA, the CDR3 is TGTGCCAGCAGTTTAAGGACTTGGCAGACCCAGTACTTC. Amino acids: CASSLRTWQTQYF.

V is TRBV27 and J is TRBJ2-2; 9 nucleotides align to TRBD1. CDR3 length equals 20 residues. CDR1 and CDR2 from the germline V gene are MNHEY and SMNVEV (reference sequence). V dropped 7 bases and J dropped 7; count of bases not matched to a gene: 25. The CDR3 coding sequence is TGTGCCAGCACCACTCGATCGGGACAGGGACTCTTTGGTAGAATCGGGGAGCTGTTTTTT. This encodes CASTTRSGQGLFGRIGELFF.

J is TRBJ2-1 and V is TRBV21-1. TRBV21-1 is given as a pseudogene. The CDR3 extends over 19 amino acids. The CDR3 loop reads CASSKSPRGYRASYNEQFF. CDR3 DNA sequence: TGTGCCAGCAGCAAAAGCCCCCGGGGGTACAGGGCGTCCTACAATGAGCAGTTCTTC.

The V gene is TRBV5-1, the J gene TRBJ2-5; TRBD1 or TRBD2 may be the D gene (5 bases each). Germline values: CDR1 SGHRS, CDR2 YFSETQ. The CDR3 sequence is 15 residues long. Trimming cost V 4 bases and J 4 bases, with 17 bases left between them. CDR3 nucleotides: TGCGCCAGCAGCAGAACCGGGACCCCGGGAGAGACCCAGTACTTC. It codes for CASSRTGTPGETQYF. The variable domain in full, completed from reference TRBV5-1 and TRBJ2-5, reads KAGVTQTPRYLIKTRGQQVTLSCSPISGHRSVSWYQQTPGQGLQFLFEYFSETQRNKGNFPGRFSGRQFSNSRSEMNVSTLELGDSALYLCASSRTGTPGETQYFGPGTRLLVL.

V usage is TRBV5-5 and J usage is TRBJ1-2, with D possibly being TRBD1 (5 bases). The germline gives CDR1 SGHKS, CDR2 YYEKEE (reference sequence). The CDR3 sequence is 14 residues long. V dropped 2 bases and J dropped 12 bases, with 20 bases sitting between them. The CDR3 DNA reads as TGTGCCAGCAGCTTAGAGACCTACAACAGGTTGAACACCTTC. This sequence encodes CASSLETYNRLNTF.

The V call is TRBV10-3, the J call TRBJ1-1; D is uncertain. Between the trimmed V and J ends, which lost 6 bases and 7 bases, there was a span of 15 bases. CDR3 length: 13 amino acids. Germline V gives CDR1 ENHRY, CDR2 SYGVKD. CDR3 protein: CAIRDKGVSEAFF. Here the CDR3 DNA reads TGTGCCATCAGAGACAAAGGAGTCAGTGAAGCTTTCTTT.

The J gene is TRBJ2-5, the V gene TRBV7-9; possibly TRBD1 or TRBD2 for D (5 bases each). Germline CDR1 is SEHNR and CDR2 is FQNEAQ (reference sequence). V was clipped by 5 bases and J by 1 base, with 14 bases between them. The CDR3 length is 15 residues. This CDR3 reads CASSLGAGTQETQYF. CDR3 DNA: TGTGCCAGCAGCCTAGGGGCCGGGACCCAAGAGACCCAGTACTTC.

Notes on this clone: Other nucleotide sequences in the sample specify the same CDR3. The V gene is TRBV6-6, the J gene TRBJ2-7; the D is unclear. CDR3 length equals 11 residues. V lost 2 bases and J 3 bases, leaving 2 bases between the germline ends. CDR1 and CDR2 from the germline V gene are MNHNY and SVGAGI (reference sequence). DNA of the CDR3: TGTGCCAGCAGTTACAACTACGAGCAGTACTTC. Protein product: CASSYNYEQYF.

The V call is TRBV19, the J call TRBJ1-1, with TRBD1 matching 7 bases. Germline CDR1 reads LNHDA; CDR2 reads SQIVND (reference sequence). CDR3 length equals 13 residues. V shed 6 bases, J shed 3 bases, and the junction held 4 bases outside the gene matches. CDR3 coding DNA: TGTGCCAGTAGGCGACAGGGACACACTGAAGCTTTCTTT. Protein: CASRRQGHTEAFF.

This chain joins TRBV6-1 and TRBJ1-5; the D is unclear. The CDR3 runs 14 residues. V lost 6 bases and J lost 3, with 12 bases in between. Germline CDR1 MNHNS, CDR2 SASEGT. This CDR3 is CASRVGQINQPQHF. CDR3 sequence (DNA): TGTGCCAGCAGAGTAGGGCAGATCAATCAGCCCCAGCATTTT.

The rearrangement links TRBV7-8 to TRBJ2-7; 11 bases agree with TRBD1. The CDR3 consists of 16 residues. V was pared by 5 bases and J by 2 bases, with 8 bases of the junction left unmatched. Germline V CDR1 and CDR2: SGHVS, FQNEAQ. The CDR3 DNA follows: TGTGCCAGCAGCCCCCGGGGGGGACAGGGGGCCTACGAGCAGTACTTC. Amino acid sequence: CASSPRGGQGAYEQYF. Together with reference TRBV7-8 and TRBJ2-7, the CDR3 gives the full variable domain: GAGVSQSPRYKVAKRGQDVALRCDPISGHVSLFWYQQALGQGPEFLTYFQNEAQLDKSGLPSDRFFAERPEGSVSTLKIQRTQQEDSAVYLCASSPRGGQGAYEQYFGPGTRLTVT.

The J gene is TRBJ1-2, the V gene TRBV10-3; D gene unclear. V was pared by 4 bases and J by 1 base, with 10 bases between. Germline V gives CDR1 ENHRY, CDR2 SYGVKD. This CDR3 spans 14 amino acids. As DNA, the CDR3 is TGTGCCATCAGTGCCGGAAATTATAACTATGGCTACACCTTC. Translating it yields CAISAGNYNYGYTF.

The chain uses TRBV5-1 and TRBJ2-1; D not certain. In germline, CDR1 is SGHRS, CDR2 YFSETQ. This CDR3 contains 12 residues. V was shortened by 3 bases and J by 7 bases, with 8 bases between the two germline ends. Written as DNA, the CDR3 is TGCGCCAGCAGCTGGACGGAAAATGAGCAGTTCTTC. Protein sequence: CASSWTENEQFF.

This chain connects TRBV5-6 to TRBJ1-5; maybe TRBD1 (5 bases). The V end lost 6 bases, the J end lost 4 bases, and 14 bases lay between the germline ends. This CDR3 contains 14 residues. The germline V gene encodes CDR1 SGHDT and CDR2 YYEEEE. This chain's CDR3 is CASTERGLNQPQHF. The DNA of the CDR3 is TGTGCCAGCACCGAAAGGGGCCTGAATCAGCCCCAGCATTTT.

The chain joins TRBV10-3 to TRBJ2-3, with TRBD1 as a possible D gene (5 bases). With 4 bases removed from V and 2 bases from J, the gap between germline ends came to 7 bases. Germline V gene data show CDR1 as ENHRY and CDR2 as SYGVKD. The CDR3 runs to 13 residues. This CDR3 reads CAISAQDTDTQYF. Written as DNA, the CDR3 is TGTGCCATCAGTGCACAGGACACAGATACGCAGTATTTT.

The DNA of the CDR3 is TGTGCCAGCAGGTTTGATCAGGGAGTTCAGTACTTC. Translating gives CASRFDQGVQYF. The chain carries TRBV5-4 and TRBJ2-4; D is perhaps TRBD1 or TRBD2 (5 bases each). V was trimmed by 5 bases and J by 11 bases, leaving 14 bases between them. The germline gives CDR1 SGHNT, CDR2 YYREEE (reference sequence). The length of the CDR3 is 12 residues. Drawing the rest from reference TRBV5-4 and TRBJ2-4, the complete variable domain is ETGVTQSPTHLIKTRGQQVTLRCSSQSGHNTVSWYQQALGQGPQFIFQYYREEENGRGNFPPRFSGLQFPNYSSELNVNALELDDSALYLCASRFDQGVQYFGAGTRLSVL.

The chain links TRBV5-1 to TRBJ1-4, with D possibly being TRBD1 (6 bases). V lost 2 bases and J lost 2, with 19 bases in between. The CDR3 length is 18 residues. Germline CDR1 SGHRS, CDR2 YFSETQ. The CDR3 sequence: CASSLSPRGGLTNEKLFF. In DNA, the CDR3 is TGCGCCAGCAGCTTAAGTCCCAGGGGTGGTCTTACTAATGAAAAACTGTTTTTT. The full variable domain, in which reference TRBV5-1 and TRBJ1-4 provide the parts outside the CDR3, is KAGVTQTPRYLIKTRGQQVTLSCSPISGHRSVSWYQQTPGQGLQFLFEYFSETQRNKGNFPGRFSGRQFSNSRSEMNVSTLELGDSALYLCASSLSPRGGLTNEKLFFGSGTQLSVL.

In this sample, this clone turned up once. The chain carries TRBV7-9 and TRBJ2-5; 8 nucleotides agree with TRBD1. CDR1 and CDR2 from the germline V gene are SEHNR and FQNEAQ (reference sequence). The CDR3 is made up of 13 amino acids. V dropped 5 bases and J dropped 5; count of bases not matched to a gene: 4. The CDR3 spells CASSARDRETQYF. CDR3 nucleotides: TGTGCCAGCAGCGCCCGGGACAGGGAGACCCAGTACTTC.

This chain links TRBV6-1 with TRBJ1-5; a weak D match, TRBD1 (6 bases). In germline, CDR1 is MNHNS, CDR2 SASEGT. The CDR3 has 13 amino acids. V was shortened by 6 bases and J by 7 bases, with 13 bases between the two germline ends. This chain's CDR3 is CASRAGTTQPQHF. For the CDR3, the DNA is TGTGCCAGCAGGGCCGGGACAACGCAGCCCCAGCATTTT.

The DNA for the CDR3 is TGTGCTAGTGCCCGCGGGGCGGGGGCTGAAGCTTTCTTT. As protein: CASARGAGAEAFF. The rearrangement joins TRBV12-5 to TRBJ1-1; tentative D call: TRBD1 (5 bases). The CDR3 length is 13 residues. From germline, CDR1 is LGHNT and CDR2 FRNRAP. Trimming left V 7 bases short and J 6 bases short, with 15 bases between.

The rearrangement joins TRBV10-3 to TRBJ1-1; 8 bases agree with TRBD1. Germline V gene lookup returns CDR1 ENHRY and CDR2 SYGVKD. Germline trimming cut 8 bases from V and 9 bases from J; bases unmatched to any gene: 11. The CDR3 has 13 amino acids. CDR3 loop: CAIGRGQPGQAFF. In nucleotides, the CDR3 is TGTGCCATCGGCAGGGGGCAGCCCGGACAAGCTTTCTTT.

The V call is TRBV25-1, the J call TRBJ2-5; D not certain. Germline-derived CDR1 and CDR2 are MGHDK and SYGVNS. V was clipped by 4 bases and J by 9 bases, with 15 bases between them. The CDR3 sequence is 13 residues long. The chain's CDR3 is CASSALGYRAQYF. The CDR3 nucleotides read TGTGCCAGCAGTGCCCTAGGCTATAGGGCCCAGTACTTC.

The chain employs TRBV5-1 and TRBJ2-1; a weak D match, TRBD2 (5 bases). The CDR3 consists of 15 residues. Germline V gene data show CDR1 as SGHRS and CDR2 as YFSETQ. Trimming removed 3 bases at V and 8 bases at J, with 18 bases between. CDR3 bases: TGCGCCAGCAGCTATGGACCGGGGTTTTCGGATGAGCAGTTCTTC. Translated: CASSYGPGFSDEQFF.

The chain links TRBV2 to TRBJ2-4, with 12 bases fitting TRBD1. V shed 8 bases and J 8 bases; nucleotides not matched to a gene: 10. Germline lookup yields CDR1 SNHLY and CDR2 FYNNEI. CDR3 length equals 15 residues. The CDR3 sequence is CASGSPGQGADIQYF. For the CDR3, the DNA is TGTGCCAGCGGATCCCCGGGACAGGGGGCAGACATTCAGTACTTC.

The chain couples TRBV5-4 to TRBJ1-2; 8 bases line up with TRBD1. The CDR3 has 14 residues. Germline CDR1 SGHNT, CDR2 YYREEE (reference sequence). V shed 10 bases, J shed 4 bases, and the junction held 12 bases outside the gene matches. The CDR3 sequence is CAYIRDRFSYGYTF. As DNA, the CDR3 is TGTGCCTACATCAGGGACAGGTTTTCCTATGGCTACACCTTC.

V usage is TRBV5-5 and J usage is TRBJ1-6; D is perhaps TRBD1 (6 bases). CDR1 is SGHKS and CDR2 is YYEKEE in the germline V gene (reference sequence). The CDR3 is made up of 15 amino acids. V was trimmed by 5 bases and J by 8 bases, leaving 17 bases between them. DNA for the CDR3: TGTGCCAGCAGGCATGGCCGGGACACCTATTCACCCCTCCACTTT. This sequence encodes CASRHGRDTYSPLHF.

The gene calls are TRBV19 and TRBJ1-5; 8 bases align to TRBD1. The ends lost 3 bases at V and 2 bases at J; junction bases unmatched: 6. This CDR3 is 16 amino acids long. Germline lookup yields CDR1 LNHDA and CDR2 SQIVND (reference sequence). The CDR3 DNA is TGTGCCAGTAGTATCGGGACAGGAATGGGCAATCAGCCCCAGCATTTT. The encoded protein is CASSIGTGMGNQPQHF. The full variable domain, its missing parts supplied by reference TRBV19 and TRBJ1-5, is DGGITQSPKYLFRKEGQNVTLSCEQNLNHDAMYWYRQDPGQGLRLIYYSQIVNDFQKGDIAEGYSVSREKKESFPLTVTSAQKNPTAFYLCASSIGTGMGNQPQHFGDGTRLSIL.